These 20 T cell receptor beta chains share one sample of origin, sequenced in a study of T cells in localized non-small cell lung cancer. Measured with immunoSEQ multiplex PCR; TCRdb has only the in-frame clones, and not every one. In the table there are roughly 16,000 clones, approximately 85% of which are singletons. The starting material was peripheral blood, obtained before any cancer treatment. Receptor source: a female donor of 60 years or more with stage I squamous cell lung carcinoma.

Only one count was recorded for this clone. V usage is TRBV29-1 and J usage is TRBJ1-6, with unresolved D. The CDR3 runs 13 residues. Trimming took off 7 bases at V and 8 bases at J, with 15 bases between the two ends. CDR1 SQVTM and CDR2 ANQGSEA come from the germline V gene. DNA of the CDR3: TGCAGCGGCCGGGAACAGCTTCATTCACCCCTCCACTTT. Protein sequence: CSGREQLHSPLHF.

The chain links TRBV19 to TRBJ2-7, with D possibly called TRBD1 or TRBD2 (5 bases each). Germline CDR1 is LNHDA and CDR2 is SQIVND (reference sequence). This CDR3 has 15 residues. Deletions cut 6 bases from V and 2 bases from J, with 17 bases between. As DNA, the CDR3 is TGTGCCAGTAGAAGGAATCCCGAGGGGCCCTACGAGCAGTACTTC. Translating it yields CASRRNPEGPYEQYF.

The rearrangement links TRBV6-5 to TRBJ1-5; 7 positions agree with TRBD1. V trimming: 6 bases; J trimming: 2 bases; junction bases outside the gene matches: 7. CDR1 MNHEY and CDR2 SVGAGI come from the germline V gene. This CDR3 has 15 amino acids. CDR3 nucleotide sequence: TGTGCCAGCAGACTTGACAGGGTCGGCAATCAGCCCCAGCATTTT. Translated, it gives CASRLDRVGNQPQHF.

The gene calls are TRBV19 and TRBJ2-2, with 9 bases aligning to TRBD2. Germline loops: CDR1 LNHDA, CDR2 SQIVND (reference sequence). With 5 bases clipped from V and 4 bases from J, the junction kept 14 bases outside the gene matches. The CDR3 loop spans 18 amino acids. The CDR3 DNA is TGTGCCAGTAGTCCCGGACTTCTAGCGGGGATTGTCACCGGGGAGCTGTTTTTT. The encoded protein is CASSPGLLAGIVTGELFF.

The V and J genes are TRBV18 and TRBJ1-5, with D uncertain. The CDR3 length is 13 residues. Germline values: CDR1 KGHSH, CDR2 LQKENI. V was trimmed by 2 bases and J by 3 bases, leaving 5 bases between them. In DNA, the CDR3 is TGTGCCAGCTCACCATCTAACAATCAGCCCCAGCATTTT. It translates to CASSPSNNQPQHF.

The genes are TRBV7-7 and TRBJ1-4; TRBD1 is a possible D gene (6 bases). The V and J ends lost 5 bases and 8 bases respectively, with 15 bases between them. CDR3 length equals 14 residues. Germline V gene sequence: CDR1 SSHAT, CDR2 FNYEAQ (reference sequence). DNA for the CDR3: TGTGCCAGCAGCCCCGCGGGGGCCGGGGAAAAACTGTTTTTT. It codes for CASSPAGAGEKLFF.

This chain's CDR3 is CASSFGWGQEQFF. DNA of the CDR3: TGTGCCAGCAGCTTTGGGTGGGGACAGGAGCAGTTCTTC. This chain joins TRBV11-1 and TRBJ2-1; TRBD1 matches 7 bases. This CDR3 region has 13 residues. The junction had 6 bases not matched to a gene; V was cut back by 3 bases and J by 10 bases. In germline, CDR1 is SGHAT, CDR2 FQDESV (reference sequence).

The V and J genes are TRBV5-6 and TRBJ1-2, with unresolved D. There are 11 residues in the CDR3. In germline, CDR1 is SGHDT, CDR2 YYEEEE. V shed 1 base and J shed 8 bases, with 6 bases lying between them. In nucleotides, the CDR3 is TGTGCCAGCAGCTTGCGGGTGGGCTACACCTTC. Protein sequence: CASSLRVGYTF.

In this sample, this clone turned up a few times. The rearrangement links TRBV6-1 to TRBJ1-1, with 7 bases fitting TRBD1. The germline CDR1 and CDR2 sequences are MNHNS and SASEGT. This CDR3 has 15 amino acids. Trimming took 2 bases from V and 0 from J; bases not matched to a gene: 3. CDR3 nucleotide sequence: TGTGCCAGCAGTGAACAGGGGGGGATGAACACTGAAGCTTTCTTT. Encoded protein: CASSEQGGMNTEAFF.

This clone was seen a few times. V is TRBV7-2 and J is TRBJ2-1, with 9 positions matching TRBD2. CDR3 length: 15 amino acids. From germline, CDR1 is SGHTA and CDR2 FQGNSA. The trim removed 5 bases at V and 4 bases at J, leaving 6 bases unmatched. CDR3 nucleotides: TGTGCCAGCAGCCGACGGACTAGCGTATACAATGAGCAGTTCTTC. Protein sequence: CASSRRTSVYNEQFF. Variable domain in full (rest from reference TRBV7-2 and TRBJ2-1): GAGVSQSPSNKVTEKGKDVELRCDPISGHTALYWYRQSLGQGLEFLIYFQGNSAPDKSGLPSDRFSAERTGGSVSTLTIQRTQQEDSAVYLCASSRRTSVYNEQFFGPGTRLTVL.

V is TRBV27 and J is TRBJ1-1; D remains ambiguous. Germline V gene sequence: CDR1 MNHEY, CDR2 SMNVEV (reference sequence). V was cut by 5 bases and J by 6 bases, with 16 bases left in between. The CDR3 extends over 14 amino acids. The CDR3 reads CASSKTVGSPEAFF. For the CDR3, the DNA is TGTGCCAGCAGTAAGACGGTCGGGTCGCCTGAAGCTTTCTTT.

The chain uses TRBV5-5 and TRBJ2-6, with D hard to call. V dropped 6 bases and J dropped 0 bases, with 7 bases sitting between them. The CDR3 sequence is 14 residues long. CDR1 and CDR2 from the germline V gene are SGHKS and YYEKEE (reference sequence). The CDR3 sequence is CASIQDSGANVLTF. CDR3 in DNA: TGTGCCAGCATTCAGGACTCTGGGGCCAACGTCCTGACTTTC. The entire variable domain, with the rest obtained from reference TRBV5-5 and TRBJ2-6, is as follows: DAGVTQSPTHLIKTRGQQVTLRCSPISGHKSVSWYQQVLGQGPQFIFQYYEKEERGRGNFPDRFSARQFPNYSSELNVNALLLGDSALYLCASIQDSGANVLTFGAGSRLTVL.

This sequence joins TRBV10-2 and TRBJ1-2; no reliable D call. The V end lost 6 bases, the J end lost 6 bases, and 14 bases lay between the germline ends. Germline values: CDR1 WSHSY, CDR2 SAAADI. The CDR3 is made up of 13 amino acids. CDR3 residues: CASRDGRENGYTF. CDR3 bases: TGCGCCAGCAGGGACGGCCGGGAGAATGGCTACACCTTC.

The chain combines TRBV7-9 with TRBJ1-1; D uncertain. Germline values: CDR1 SEHNR, CDR2 FQNEAQ (reference sequence). Trimming shortened V by 3 bases and J by 3 bases, and 14 bases separated the two germline ends. The CDR3 runs to 15 residues. As DNA, the CDR3 is TGTGCCAGCAGCTTGGGTTCGGGCGGGGACACTGAAGCTTTCTTT. It is translated as CASSLGSGGDTEAFF.

The table lists this clone with a count of one. The chain carries TRBV6-5 and TRBJ1-2; D perhaps matches TRBD1 (6 bases). The CDR3 extends over 15 amino acids. V lost 2 bases and J 8 bases, leaving 18 bases between the germline ends. CDR1 is MNHEY and CDR2 is SVGAGI in the germline V gene. The CDR3 bases are TGTGCCAGCAGTTACCTCACGTCCAGGGGAGAAGGCTACACCTTC. It is translated as CASSYLTSRGEGYTF.

This chain joins TRBV7-2 and TRBJ2-2; D is uncertain. The CDR3 has 12 residues. Trimming stripped 5 bases from V and 9 bases from J, with 10 bases between. The germline V gene encodes CDR1 SGHTA and CDR2 FQGNSA. CDR3 sequence: CASSLSLRELFF. Written as DNA, the CDR3 is TGTGCCAGCAGCCTTTCCCTCCGGGAGCTGTTTTTT.

J is TRBJ2-3 and V is TRBV29-1, with D possibly matching TRBD2 (6 bases). The V gene's germline CDR1 is SQVTM and CDR2 ANQGSEA. The CDR3 contains 15 residues. V lost 5 bases to trimming and J lost 3 bases, with 18 bases between them. CDR3 bases: TGCAGCGTTTTTTCATCGGGAGAAATAACAGATACGCAGTATTTT. This sequence encodes CSVFSSGEITDTQYF.

The chain couples TRBV30 to TRBJ1-2, with a possible D match to TRBD1 (5 bases). Germline CDR1 reads GTSNPN; CDR2 reads SVGIG (reference sequence). V was shortened by 2 bases and J by 8 bases, with 18 bases between the two germline ends. The length of the CDR3 is 14 residues. In nucleotides, the CDR3 is TGTGCCTGGAGTAGGGACGGTCGGTCGGTGGGCTACACCTTC. Translating it yields CAWSRDGRSVGYTF.

This clone was found once. The chain employs TRBV18 and TRBJ2-1; D possibly matches TRBD1 or TRBD2 (7 bases each). The germline gives CDR1 KGHSH, CDR2 LQKENI. The CDR3 is 17 residues long. Trimming left V 0 bases short and J 5 bases short, with 17 bases between. CDR3 loop: CASSPPGAGGAHNEQFF. CDR3 DNA: TGTGCCAGCTCACCACCCGGTGCAGGGGGGGCCCACAATGAGCAGTTCTTC.

This clone was observed a few times. The J gene is TRBJ2-1, the V gene TRBV7-3; D is unresolved. The V gene's germline CDR1 is SGHTA and CDR2 FQGTGA. This CDR3 is built from 13 residues. Trimming shortened V by 4 bases and J by 9 bases, and 13 bases separated the two germline ends. In DNA, the CDR3 is TGTGCCAGCAGCTCCCCCCCCTCTAGTGAGCAGTTCTTC. This encodes CASSSPPSSEQFF.